This T cell receptor (beta chain) appears in the sequencing data of a study of T cells in Graves' hyperthyroidism and ophthalmopathy. Findings of the study overall: In simple terms, a model built on 13 V-J features told ophthalmopathy apart from stable hyperthyroidism. Most thyroid-expanded clonotypes above 0.001 were also found in blood.

Germline V lookup: CDR1 SGHTA, CDR2 FQGNSA. There are 15 residues in the CDR3. Trimming removed 4 bases from V and 6 bases from J; junction bases left unmatched: 12. Stable Graves' hyperthyroidism meant no ophthalmopathy progression within 18 months. Hyperthyroidism was newly diagnosed in patients aged 18 to 65 (duration under 2 months). About this clonotype itself: Its antigen is unknown.

TCR beta CDR3 regions were amplified from RNA transcripts. First-round RT-PCR with HTBI primers amplified the TCR CDR3 region. Each CDR3 protein gets one entry after TCRdb re-called the multiplex PCR reads with MiXCR. The sample comprises 300,000 to 450,000 distinct CDR3 sequences, roughly 25% of which are singletons, and around four fifths rests with the top ten. The clonotype comes from a man between 50 and 59 years old with Graves' hyperthyroidism. The chain couples TRBV7-2 to TRBJ2-7, with 7 bases that match TRBD2. Sequenced: blood. The CDR3 nucleotides read TGTGCCAGCAGCTCAAGGGAGGGCCCTCTCTCCGAGCAGTACTTC. This translates into CASSSREGPLSEQYF.